This passage covers 14 T cell receptor beta chains from one sample sequenced in a study of regulatory T cells (dated by TCRdb to between 2017 and 2018). For these TCRs, the target antigens are not known. Overall study results and their limits: Hydrophobic residues at CDR3 positions 6 and 7 were enriched in conventional CD4+ T cells from CD3G-deficient patients, suggesting more self-reactive specificities.

The library was obtained by the immunoSEQ multiplex PCR assay. The multiplex PCR used 52 forward TRBV primers and 13 reverse TRBJ primers, with assay-based and computational corrections for amplification bias. The clones in this table, taken by TCRdb from immuneACCESS, are in-frame only. Not every clone is retained; where verified, under half of the shortfall comes from an unresolved V gene, and the cause of the rest is unknown. This sample gives about 17,000 clones in total; 80% to 90% of them show up just once. The ten largest clones add up to approximately 8% of the sample. Input material: conventional CD4+ T cells sorted from blood. The receptors originated from a young adult with CD3G deficiency.

The genes are TRBV7-9 and TRBJ2-1; 14 bases are a match to TRBD2. Germline V gene data show CDR1 as SEHNR and CDR2 as FQNEAQ (reference sequence). CDR3 length: 17 amino acids. After removal of 3 bases from V and 6 bases from J, the junction contained 7 bases not matched to a gene. The CDR3 reads CASSFHSGLAGANEQFF. CDR3 DNA sequence: TGTGCCAGCAGCTTCCATTCGGGACTAGCGGGGGCCAATGAGCAGTTCTTC.

The table lists this clone with a few counts. The V call is TRBV5-1, the J call TRBJ2-7; D may match TRBD1 or TRBD2 (5 bases each). This CDR3 region has 15 residues. The V end was cut by 0 bases, the J end by 2 bases, with 12 bases between. Germline CDR1 and CDR2: SGHRS and YFSETQ. This CDR3 is CASSLGGTNTYEQYF. In DNA, the CDR3 is TGCGCCAGCAGCTTGGGAGGGACCAACACCTACGAGCAGTACTTC. The full variable domain, in which reference TRBV5-1 and TRBJ2-7 provide the parts outside the CDR3, is KAGVTQTPRYLIKTRGQQVTLSCSPISGHRSVSWYQQTPGQGLQFLFEYFSETQRNKGNFPGRFSGRQFSNSRSEMNVSTLELGDSALYLCASSLGGTNTYEQYFGPGTRLTVT.

This sequence joins TRBV6-1 and TRBJ2-5; D gene uncertain. From germline, CDR1 is MNHNS and CDR2 SASEGT. Trimming pared 6 bases from V and 3 bases from J, leaving 5 bases between. The CDR3 is 11 amino acids. CDR3 nucleotide sequence: TGTGCCAGCAGCCGTGAAGAGACCCAGTACTTC. It is translated as CASSREETQYF.

The V gene is TRBV7-9, the J gene TRBJ2-1; TRBD1 might be the D (5 bases). CDR1 is SEHNR, CDR2 FQNEAQ, per germline (reference sequence). The length of the CDR3 is 13 residues. V was pared by 1 base and J by 5 bases, with 6 bases between. The DNA for the CDR3 is TGTGCCAGCAGCTTAGGCAGGGACAATGAGCAGTTCTTC. It encodes CASSLGRDNEQFF.

This chain joins TRBV5-3 and TRBJ1-2, with unresolved D. TRBV5-3 is an ORF for which the function is uncertain. V was shortened by 6 bases and J by 4 bases, with 22 bases between the two germline ends. The CDR3 covers 16 residues. The CDR3 spells CARIKRRRRPCYGYTF. The CDR3, as DNA: TGTGCCAGAATCAAACGGCGACGGCGGCCCTGCTATGGCTACACCTTC.

CDR3: CASSLVDRAWTVNTEAFF. In DNA form, the CDR3 reads TGTGCCAGCAGCTTGGTCGACAGGGCCTGGACCGTGAACACTGAAGCTTTCTTT. The chain is built from TRBV5-5 and TRBJ1-1; 7 nucleotides line up with TRBD1. This CDR3 spans 18 amino acids. Per germline, CDR1 SGHKS and CDR2 YYEKEE (reference sequence). With V trimmed by 0 bases and J by 0 bases, 11 bases remained unmatched. Based on the CDR3 plus reference TRBV5-5 and TRBJ1-1, the full variable domain is DAGVTQSPTHLIKTRGQQVTLRCSPISGHKSVSWYQQVLGQGPQFIFQYYEKEERGRGNFPDRFSARQFPNYSSELNVNALLLGDSALYLCASSLVDRAWTVNTEAFFGQGTRLTVV.

The chain links TRBV6-5 to TRBJ1-2; tentatively, D is TRBD1 (6 bases). Germline V gene data show CDR1 as MNHEY and CDR2 as SVGAGI. Trimming cost V 5 bases and J 0 bases, with 10 bases left between them. This CDR3 comprises 14 residues. The CDR3 is CASSTTGPNYGYTF. CDR3 bases: TGTGCCAGCAGTACGACAGGACCTAACTATGGCTACACCTTC.

J is TRBJ1-2 and V is TRBV28; no clear D. Per germline, CDR1 MDHEN and CDR2 SYDVKM. V was pared by 8 bases and J by 4 bases, with 17 bases between. The CDR3 runs 14 residues. DNA of the CDR3: TGTGCCAGCTACTCCGGGTTTCGTGGCTATGGCTACACCTTC. This sequence encodes CASYSGFRGYGYTF.

The gene calls are TRBV5-1 and TRBJ2-3; TRBD2 might be the D (5 bases). The V end lost 1 base, the J end lost 6 bases, and 9 bases lay between the germline ends. Germline V lookup: CDR1 SGHRS, CDR2 YFSETQ. The CDR3 is made up of 13 amino acids. The CDR3 bases are TGCGCCAGCAGCTTGACCCCGGGGGATACGCAGTATTTT. Its translation: CASSLTPGDTQYF. The full variable domain, rest sourced from reference TRBV5-1 and TRBJ2-3, is KAGVTQTPRYLIKTRGQQVTLSCSPISGHRSVSWYQQTPGQGLQFLFEYFSETQRNKGNFPGRFSGRQFSNSRSEMNVSTLELGDSALYLCASSLTPGDTQYFGPGTRLTVL.

The chain employs TRBV30 and TRBJ2-3; perhaps TRBD2 as D (7 bases). The ends were cut back, 3 bases at V and 5 bases at J, with 15 bases in the middle. The CDR3 is 14 amino acids. The germline gives CDR1 GTSNPN, CDR2 SVGIG (reference sequence). The CDR3 sequence is CAWRKGGAGDTQYF. The CDR3 region has the DNA TGTGCCTGGAGGAAAGGGGGGGCAGGAGATACGCAGTATTTT. Full variable domain (rest looked up from reference TRBV30 and TRBJ2-3): SQTIHQWPATLVQPVGSPLSLECTVEGTSNPNLYWYRQAAGRGLQLLFYSVGIGQISSEVPQNLSASRPQDRQFILSSKKLLLSDSGFYLCAWRKGGAGDTQYFGPGTRLTVL.

J is TRBJ1-2 and V is TRBV6-1; no definite D call. The CDR3 runs to 14 residues. Per the germline V gene, CDR1 is MNHNS and CDR2 is SASEGT. The germline V and J ends were trimmed by 1 base and 2 bases, with 8 bases remaining between them. The DNA of the CDR3 is TGTGCCAGCAGTGAAGGGTCGCAAAACTATGGCTACACCTTC. Residues: CASSEGSQNYGYTF.

This sequence joins TRBV6-1 and TRBJ2-7; the D gene is possibly TRBD1 (5 bases). The V end lost 6 bases, the J end lost 3 bases, and 12 bases lay between the germline ends. The CDR3 consists of 13 residues. The V gene's germline CDR1 is MNHNS and CDR2 SASEGT. CDR3 protein: CASSPKGIYEQYF. The CDR3 nucleotides read TGTGCCAGCAGCCCCAAGGGGATCTACGAGCAGTACTTC.

The rearrangement links TRBV10-2 to TRBJ2-5; 8 nucleotides line up with TRBD2. The J call may be in error: the DNA end matches TRBJ2-7 better. CDR1 WSHSY and CDR2 SAAADI come from the germline V gene. The CDR3 has 16 residues. For the CDR3, the DNA is TGCGCCAGCAGTGAGTGGGCTAGCGGGCATACCTACGAGCAGTACTTC. Encoded protein: CASSEWASGHTYEQYF.

The chain has TRBV28 and TRBJ2-7; the D gene could be TRBD1 or TRBD2 (5 bases each). Trimming left V 5 bases short and J 3 bases short, with 14 bases between. The CDR3 contains 14 residues. Germline V gene lookup returns CDR1 MDHEN and CDR2 SYDVKM. This CDR3 reads CASSPLGGGYEQYF. CDR3 coding DNA: TGTGCCAGCAGTCCCCTTGGTGGGGGCTACGAGCAGTACTTC.